This T cell receptor beta chain was sequenced during a study of blood T cells in healthy people across ages. General study results and limits: Higher diversity and more naive CD4+ cells were features of long-lived donors, compared to aged donors. There was no known CMV status for donors, so expanded clonotype changes were possibly confounded.

V gave up 0 bases and J gave up 5 bases, with 10 bases separating them. The CDR3 sequence is 14 residues long. The germline V gene encodes CDR1 LGHDT and CDR2 YNNKEL (reference sequence). The second PCR ran roughly 7 to 11 cycles with a sample-barcoded 5' primer and J-beta primers. Each of the cDNA molecules was tagged by a template-switch adaptor with 12 random nucleotides. Via MiXCR, TCRdb re-called the 5' RACE reads, giving one row per CDR3 protein. The sample records over 700,000 distinct CDR3 sequences, just under 25% being singletons. This clonotype was seen only a few times. The antigen remains undetermined. These data are also associated with another study on T cells of mothers and their children.

Material for sequencing was blood. The J gene is TRBJ1-1, the V gene TRBV3-1; possible D gene TRBD1, 6 bases. The sequence derives from a boy younger than 18 in good health. DNA for the CDR3: TGTGCCAGCAGCCAAGAGGGGGGCCGTACTGAAGCTTTCTTT. This sequence encodes CASSQEGGRTEAFF.